This T cell receptor (beta chain) was sequenced in a study of T cell repertoires in cytomegalovirus infection. As for the study in general: Indications of both CMV infection and matching HLA type were provided by public TCR beta signatures.

The CDR3 totals 15 residues. The V and J ends lost 5 bases and 3 bases respectively, with 15 bases between them. Germline assignment: CDR1 SGHTA and CDR2 FQGNSA. MiXCR, applied by TCRdb to the reads, yields one record per CDR3 protein. The table lists around 500,000 distinct CDR3 sequences, under 45% of them singletons. A remark on this clonotype: Its matching antigen is unknown.

The rearrangement uses TRBV7-2 and TRBJ2-3, with TRBD1 as a possible D gene (7 bases). This TCR came from a human donor in good health (CMV status not recorded). Some clones in this sample may be carry-over from other donors' samples. The sample consisted of cultured PBMCs, taken from culture after CMV antigen stimulation. This chain's CDR3 is CASSRVRGETDTQYF. Here the CDR3 DNA reads TGTGCCAGCAGCCGGGTCAGGGGGGAGACAGATACGCAGTATTTT. Filled out from reference TRBV7-2 and TRBJ2-3, the complete variable domain reads GAGVSQSPSNKVTEKGKDVELRCDPISGHTALYWYRQSLGQGLEFLIYFQGNSAPDKSGLPSDRFSAERTGGSVSTLTIQRTQQEDSAVYLCASSRVRGETDTQYFGPGTRLTVL.